Each of the 8 T cell receptor beta chains below was sequenced from the same sample in a study of blood T cell repertoires in COVID-19. The assay was immunoSEQ multiplex PCR, and TCRdb's table has in-frame clones only and misses some. The sample lists about 360,000 clones, around nine tenths occurring once. The sequenced sample consisted of peripheral blood. Receptors were obtained from a woman in her sixties or seventies with COVID-19, enrolled during active disease.

With respect to this clone: The identical CDR3 is also encoded by other nucleotide sequences in the sample. This CDR3 reads CASSPRLAGHEQFF. For the CDR3, the DNA is TGTGCCAGCAGCCCCCGGCTAGCGGGTCATGAGCAGTTCTTC. V gene TRBV7-2 combines with J gene TRBJ2-1, with 8 positions matching TRBD2. CDR3 length: 14 residues. V was pared by 5 bases and J by 8 bases, with 8 bases of the junction left unmatched. The germline V gene encodes CDR1 SGHTA and CDR2 FQGNSA.

The chain combines TRBV11-3 with TRBJ1-2; perhaps TRBD1 as D (6 bases). The V gene's germline CDR1 is SGHNT and CDR2 YENEEA. CDR3 size: 16 residues. Trimming pared 1 base from V and 6 bases from J, leaving 18 bases between. The CDR3 DNA is TGTGCCAGCAGCTTAGGTTTAACGGCGCGGGGGCATGGCTACACCTTC. This translates into CASSLGLTARGHGYTF.

The CDR3 is CASSFRTGNQETQYF. The DNA of the CDR3 is TGTGCCAGCAGTTTCCGGACAGGCAACCAAGAGACCCAGTACTTC. The chain is built from TRBV6-5 and TRBJ2-5; TRBD1 aligns across 7 bases. Germline V lookup: CDR1 MNHEY, CDR2 SVGAGI. Trimming cost V 4 bases and J 0 bases; bases outside gene matches: 5. CDR3 length: 15 residues.

The J gene is TRBJ1-6, the V gene TRBV10-3; D is possibly TRBD1 (6 bases). The CDR3 extends over 16 amino acids. Between the trimmed V and J ends, which lost 7 bases and 10 bases, there was a span of 23 bases. Germline V lookup: CDR1 ENHRY, CDR2 SYGVKD. As DNA, the CDR3 is TGTGCCATCACCGCCGAGGGGGTCCGCCTTGGATCACCCCTCCACTTT. Translation: CAITAEGVRLGSPLHF.

This sequence joins TRBV5-8 and TRBJ1-4, with 7 nucleotides matching TRBD1. This CDR3 contains 16 residues. Per the germline V gene, CDR1 is SGHTS and CDR2 is YDEGEE. After removal of 4 bases from V and 4 bases from J, the junction contained 10 bases not matched to a gene. CDR3 in DNA: TGTGCCAGCAGCCGGGGTCGGACAGGAAGTAATGAAAAACTGTTTTTT. Protein sequence: CASSRGRTGSNEKLFF. The entire variable domain, with the rest obtained from reference TRBV5-8 and TRBJ1-4, is as follows: EAGVTQSPTHLIKTRGQQATLRCSPISGHTSVYWYQQALGLGLQFLLWYDEGEERNRGNFPPRFSGRQFPNYSSELNVNALELEDSALYLCASSRGRTGSNEKLFFGSGTQLSVL.

V usage is TRBV21-1 and J usage is TRBJ2-1; no check of the table's D call, TRBD2, against the DNA was made. TRBV21-1 is described as a pseudogene. The CDR3 covers 14 residues. The CDR3 is CASRARVSYNEQFF. In DNA, the CDR3 is TGTGCCAGCCGCGCCCGGGTTTCCTACAATGAGCAGTTCTTC.

This sequence joins TRBV3-1 (or the pseudogene TRBV3-2) and TRBJ1-3; D not certain. Trimming removed 4 bases from V and 4 bases from J, with 8 bases in between. The germline gives CDR1 LGHDT, CDR2 YNNKEL (reference sequence). The CDR3 extends over 13 amino acids. The CDR3 DNA follows: TGTGCCAGCAGCCTGTATTCCGGAAACACCATATATTTT. Encoded protein: CASSLYSGNTIYF.

This chain connects TRBV18 to TRBJ2-5; tentatively, D is TRBD2 (5 bases). Germline V lookup: CDR1 KGHSH, CDR2 LQKENI. CDR3 length: 13 amino acids. V shed 3 bases and J shed 1 base, with 6 bases lying between them. CDR3 DNA: TGTGCCAGCTCACCCGGACTCCAAGAGACCCAGTACTTC. It yields the protein CASSPGLQETQYF.